The 21 T cell receptor beta chains below all came from one sample that was sequenced in a study of cytomegalovirus exposure and HLA in healthy donors. Primers for the PCR totalled 60 Vbeta and 13 Jbeta. Profiling relied on immunoSEQ multiplex PCR, and the TCRdb table lists in-frame clones only, not all of them. The sample yields roughly 140,000 clones, just under 70% seen once. Material: PBMCs. These receptors were obtained from a man aged 60 to 75 in good health and CMV-seronegative.

This clone was counted a few times. The chain couples TRBV5-4 to TRBJ2-7, with TRBD2 matching over 14 bases. Germline CDR1 SGHNT, CDR2 YYREEE (reference sequence). V dropped 4 bases and J dropped 1; count of bases not matched to a gene: 1. The CDR3 is 15 amino acids. CDR3 nucleotides: TGTGCCAGCAGCGGGACTAGCGGGAGTTCCTACGAGCAGTACTTC. Protein product: CASSGTSGSSYEQYF.

The table lists this clone with a few counts. This rearrangement joins TRBV5-6 to TRBJ2-3; D may be TRBD2 (5 bases). Germline V gene sequence: CDR1 SGHDT, CDR2 YYEEEE. The CDR3 runs 15 residues. With 4 bases removed from V and 4 bases from J, the gap between germline ends came to 16 bases. The CDR3 loop is CASSRKGVVPDTQYF. The CDR3 nucleotides are TGTGCCAGCAGCCGGAAGGGAGTGGTCCCAGATACGCAGTATTTT.

The chain combines TRBV4-1 with TRBJ2-1; 8 bases are shared with TRBD2. The CDR3 loop spans 15 amino acids. Germline trimming cut 4 bases from V and 5 bases from J; bases unmatched to any gene: 7. The germline gives CDR1 MGHRA, CDR2 YSYEKL. The CDR3 protein is CASSLPTSADNEQFF. The CDR3 DNA is TGCGCCAGCAGCCTACCGACTAGCGCCGACAATGAGCAGTTCTTC.

V and J are TRBV4-2 and TRBJ2-1; D remains ambiguous. The CDR3 contains 14 residues. V was pared by 0 bases and J by 6 bases, with 9 bases between. The V gene's germline CDR1 is LGHNA and CDR2 YNFKEQ. The CDR3, as DNA: TGTGCCAGCAGCCAAGATACCGAGTCCAATGAGCAGTTCTTC. Its translation: CASSQDTESNEQFF.

This rearrangement joins TRBV5-6 to TRBJ2-7; 11 bases fit TRBD1. The V gene's germline CDR1 is SGHDT and CDR2 YYEEEE. The length of the CDR3 is 16 residues. The ends lost 3 bases at V and 5 bases at J; junction bases unmatched: 10. CDR3 sequence (DNA): TGTGCCAGCAGCTCGTCTTTGAGGACAGGGGGCCACGAGCAGTACTTC. Encoded protein: CASSSSLRTGGHEQYF. The full variable domain, completed using reference TRBV5-6 and TRBJ2-7, is DAGVTQSPTHLIKTRGQQVTLRCSPKSGHDTVSWYQQALGQGPQFIFQYYEEEERQRGNFPDRFSGHQFPNYSSELNVNALLLGDSALYLCASSSSLRTGGHEQYFGPGTRLTVT.

The chain employs TRBV15 and TRBJ2-5; 10 nucleotides line up with TRBD1. Looked up from germline, CDR1 is LNHNV and CDR2 is YYDKDF (reference sequence). The V segment lost 0 bases and the J segment 2 bases; nucleotides outside the gene matches: 3. The CDR3 runs to 16 residues. The CDR3 protein is CATSRDGGQGQETQYF. DNA for the CDR3: TGTGCCACCAGCAGAGATGGGGGACAGGGGCAAGAGACCCAGTACTTC.

This clone has a single count. This chain links TRBV19 with TRBJ1-1; 8 positions agree with TRBD1. V was pared by 4 bases and J by 1 base, with 5 bases of the junction left unmatched. Per germline, CDR1 LNHDA and CDR2 SQIVND (reference sequence). CDR3 size: 15 residues. CDR3 residues: CASSKFGTGNTEAFF. The CDR3 coding sequence is TGTGCCAGTAGTAAATTCGGGACAGGGAACACTGAAGCTTTCTTT.

Remarks on this clone: The sample has other DNA sequences that encode this CDR3 too. The chain combines TRBV6-1 with TRBJ1-2; D uncertain. V lost 1 base to trimming and J lost 2 bases, with 8 bases between them. Germline CDR1 and CDR2: MNHNS and SASEGT. The CDR3 spans 14 residues. CDR3 nucleotide sequence: TGTGCCAGCAGTGAAGGTCGGGGAAACTATGGCTACACCTTC. Translated, it gives CASSEGRGNYGYTF.

As for this clone: Compared with germline, one end of the junction differs, possibly owing to a read error. The chain is built from TRBV4-1 and TRBJ1-2; weak D call: TRBD1 (5 bases). This CDR3 spans 16 amino acids. Germline V gene data show CDR1 as MGHRA and CDR2 as YSYEKL. For the CDR3, the DNA is TGCGCCAGCCGCCACCCGGTCAGGGCTGGGAACTATGGCTACACCTTC. It encodes CASRHPVRAGNYGYTF.

This clone has more than one count but fewer than ten. This rearrangement joins TRBV18 to TRBJ1-1; TRBD1 matches 9 bases. The germline CDR1 and CDR2 sequences are KGHSH and LQKENI. The CDR3 sequence is 18 residues long. Unmatched junction bases numbered 10, after V lost 0 bases and J lost 2 bases. DNA of the CDR3: TGTGCCAGCTCACCACCGCGGGACAGGGCGCAACGAAACACTGAAGCTTTCTTT. Amino acids: CASSPPRDRAQRNTEAFF.

V usage is TRBV2 and J usage is TRBJ1-5; D unresolved. The CDR3 is 14 residues long. Trimming cost V 3 bases and J 9 bases, with 15 bases left between them. Per germline, CDR1 SNHLY and CDR2 FYNNEI. CDR3: CASSEAAAWVPQHF. The CDR3 region has the DNA TGTGCCAGCAGTGAGGCAGCGGCTTGGGTGCCCCAGCATTTT. The whole variable domain, remainder taken from reference TRBV2 and TRBJ1-5, is EPEVTQTPSHQVTQMGQEVILRCVPISNHLYFYWYRQILGQKVEFLVSFYNNEISEKSEIFDDQFSVERPDGSNFTLKIRSTKLEDSAMYFCASSEAAAWVPQHFGDGTRLSIL.

This clone was counted between two and nine times. The rearrangement uses TRBV20-1 and TRBJ1-1; a possible D gene is TRBD1 (6 bases). The germline V and J ends were trimmed by 3 bases and 11 bases, with 13 bases remaining between them. CDR3 length: 11 amino acids. Per the germline V gene, CDR1 is DFQATT and CDR2 is SNEGSKA (reference sequence). The CDR3 DNA reads as TGCAGTGCTAGTGTCGGACAGCGTGCTTTCTTT. Translated, it gives CSASVGQRAFF.

The chain uses TRBV14 and TRBJ2-7, with D hard to call. There are 15 residues in the CDR3. Germline V lookup: CDR1 SGHDN, CDR2 FVKESK. V gave up 0 bases and J gave up 2 bases, with 11 bases separating them. In DNA, the CDR3 is TGTGCCAGCAGCCAAGATGTGGGTCAGGCCTACGAGCAGTACTTC. This translates into CASSQDVGQAYEQYF. The variable domain in full, completed from reference TRBV14 and TRBJ2-7, reads EAGVTQFPSHSVIEKGQTVTLRCDPISGHDNLYWYRRVMGKEIKFLLHFVKESKQDESGMPNNRFLAERTGGTYSTLKVQPAELEDSGVYFCASSQDVGQAYEQYFGPGTRLTVT.

The V gene is TRBV6-5, the J gene TRBJ2-5; TRBD1 is a possible D gene (5 bases). CDR3 length: 14 amino acids. CDR1 is MNHEY, CDR2 SVGAGI, per germline. Between the trimmed V and J ends, which lost 2 bases and 3 bases, there was a span of 10 bases. Here the CDR3 DNA reads TGTGCCAGCAGTTACAGTGGGGCGGAAGAGACCCAGTACTTC. Its protein is CASSYSGAEETQYF.

CDR3 nucleotide sequence: TGCGCCAGCAGCTCTTCCCCAGGGGGCGCGGACTATGGCTACACCTTC. It is translated as CASSSSPGGADYGYTF. This chain links TRBV5-1 with TRBJ1-2, with 8 positions matching TRBD1. The V gene's germline CDR1 is SGHRS and CDR2 YFSETQ. The junction had 10 bases not matched to a gene; V was cut back by 3 bases and J by 3 bases. This CDR3 contains 16 residues.

The gene calls are TRBV4-1 and TRBJ1-1, with TRBD1 identical over 8 bases. In germline, CDR1 is MGHRA, CDR2 YSYEKL. The CDR3 totals 15 residues. V shed 4 bases and J 4 bases; nucleotides not matched to a gene: 8. The CDR3, as DNA: TGCGCCAGCAGCCGTCCTCAGGGGGCCGGCACTGAAGCTTTCTTT. Its protein is CASSRPQGAGTEAFF.

The rearrangement joins TRBV6-4 to TRBJ1-1; 7 bases agree with TRBD1. CDR1 and CDR2 (germline): MRHNA, SNTAGT. V gave up 6 bases and J gave up 4 bases; unmatched junction bases: 5. This CDR3 has 13 residues. Written as DNA, the CDR3 is TGTGCCAGCAGCGCCTCAGGGGGCACTGAAGCTTTCTTT. It yields the protein CASSASGGTEAFF.

This clone was counted only a few times. This chain connects TRBV6-5 to TRBJ2-7, with TRBD1 as a possible D gene (6 bases). Germline-derived CDR1 and CDR2 are MNHEY and SVGAGI. V lost 0 bases and J lost 1, with 10 bases in between. This CDR3 region has 15 residues. This CDR3 is CASSYSYDRSYEQYF. CDR3 nucleotide sequence: TGTGCCAGCAGTTACTCCTATGACAGGTCCTACGAGCAGTACTTC.

The chain couples TRBV9 to TRBJ2-7; 8 nucleotides agree with TRBD2. CDR3 length equals 15 residues. In germline, CDR1 is SGDLS, CDR2 YYNGEE. Trimming removed 4 bases from V and 3 bases from J; junction bases left unmatched: 9. The CDR3 DNA sequence: TGTGCCAGCAGCTCCGGGGGGGAGATGATCTACGAGCAGTACTTC. Protein sequence: CASSSGGEMIYEQYF.

The sample holds a few counts of this clone. This chain links TRBV27 with TRBJ2-7, with 10 bases that match TRBD2. The trim removed 6 bases at V and 3 bases at J, leaving 2 bases unmatched. The germline CDR1 and CDR2 sequences are MNHEY and SMNVEV (reference sequence). The length of the CDR3 is 13 residues. CDR3 bases: TGTGCCAGCAGGCGGACTAGCGGCTACGAGCAGTACTTC. Protein sequence: CASRRTSGYEQYF.

This clone was seen a single time. V and J are TRBV27 and TRBJ1-1; the match to TRBD1 covers 7 bases. Germline V gene lookup returns CDR1 MNHEY and CDR2 SMNVEV (reference sequence). V was clipped by 6 bases and J by 8 bases; unmatched bases: 15. The CDR3 loop spans 15 amino acids. DNA of the CDR3: TGTGCCAGCAGCAAGAAAACGGGACAGTGGACGGAAGCTTTCTTT. It specifies CASSKKTGQWTEAFF.